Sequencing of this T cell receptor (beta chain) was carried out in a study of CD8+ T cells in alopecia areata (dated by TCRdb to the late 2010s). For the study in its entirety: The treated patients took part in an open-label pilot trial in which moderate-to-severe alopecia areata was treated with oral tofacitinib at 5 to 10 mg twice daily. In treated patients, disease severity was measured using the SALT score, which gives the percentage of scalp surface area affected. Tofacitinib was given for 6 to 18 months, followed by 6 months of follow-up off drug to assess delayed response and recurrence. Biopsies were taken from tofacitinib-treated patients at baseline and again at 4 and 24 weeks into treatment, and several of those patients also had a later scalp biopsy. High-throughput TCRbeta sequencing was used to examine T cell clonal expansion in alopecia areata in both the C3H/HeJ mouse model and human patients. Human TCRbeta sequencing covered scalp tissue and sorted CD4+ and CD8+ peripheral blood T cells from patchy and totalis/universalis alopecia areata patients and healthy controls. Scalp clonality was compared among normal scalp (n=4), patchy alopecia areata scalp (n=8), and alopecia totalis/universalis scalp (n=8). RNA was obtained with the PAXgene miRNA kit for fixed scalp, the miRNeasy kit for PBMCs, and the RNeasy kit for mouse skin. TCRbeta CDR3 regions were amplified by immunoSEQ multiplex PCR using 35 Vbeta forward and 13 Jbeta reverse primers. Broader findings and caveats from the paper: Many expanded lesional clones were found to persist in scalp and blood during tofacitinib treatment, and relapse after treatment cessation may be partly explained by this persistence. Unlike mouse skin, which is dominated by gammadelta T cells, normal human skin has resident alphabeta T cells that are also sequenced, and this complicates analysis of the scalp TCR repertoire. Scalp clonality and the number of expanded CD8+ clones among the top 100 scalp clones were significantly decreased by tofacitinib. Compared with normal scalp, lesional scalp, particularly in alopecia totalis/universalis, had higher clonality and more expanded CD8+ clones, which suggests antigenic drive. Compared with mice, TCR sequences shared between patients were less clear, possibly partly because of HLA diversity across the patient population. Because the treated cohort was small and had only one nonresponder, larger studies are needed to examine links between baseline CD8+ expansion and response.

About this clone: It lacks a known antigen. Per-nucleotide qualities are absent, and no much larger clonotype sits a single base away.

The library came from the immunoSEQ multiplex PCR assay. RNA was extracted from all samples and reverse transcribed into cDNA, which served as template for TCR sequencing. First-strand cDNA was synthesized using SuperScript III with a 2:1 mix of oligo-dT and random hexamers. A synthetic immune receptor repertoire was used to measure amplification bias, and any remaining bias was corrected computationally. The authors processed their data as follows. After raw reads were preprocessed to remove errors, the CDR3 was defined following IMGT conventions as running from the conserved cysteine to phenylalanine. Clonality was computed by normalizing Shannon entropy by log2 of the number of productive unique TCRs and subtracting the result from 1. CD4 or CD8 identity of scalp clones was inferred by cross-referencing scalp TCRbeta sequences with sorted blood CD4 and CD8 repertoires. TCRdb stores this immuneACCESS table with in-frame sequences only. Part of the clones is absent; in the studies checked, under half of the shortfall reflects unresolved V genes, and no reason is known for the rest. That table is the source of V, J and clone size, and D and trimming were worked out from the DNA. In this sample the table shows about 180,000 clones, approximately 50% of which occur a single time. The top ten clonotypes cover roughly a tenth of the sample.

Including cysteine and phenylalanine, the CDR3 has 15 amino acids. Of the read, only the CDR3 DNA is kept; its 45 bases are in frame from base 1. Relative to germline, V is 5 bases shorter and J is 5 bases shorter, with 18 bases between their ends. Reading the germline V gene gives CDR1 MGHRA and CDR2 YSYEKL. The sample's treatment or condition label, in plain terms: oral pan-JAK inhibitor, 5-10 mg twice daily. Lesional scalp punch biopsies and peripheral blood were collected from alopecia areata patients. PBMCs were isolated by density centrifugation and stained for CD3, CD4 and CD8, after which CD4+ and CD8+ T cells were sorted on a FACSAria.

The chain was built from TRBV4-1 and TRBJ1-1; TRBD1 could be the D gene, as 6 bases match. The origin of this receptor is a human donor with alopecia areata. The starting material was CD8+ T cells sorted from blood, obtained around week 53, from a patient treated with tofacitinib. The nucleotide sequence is TGCGCCAGCAGCGCCCGGGACCAGGGGAGGACTGAAGCTTTCTTT. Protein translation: CASSARDQGRTEAFF.